These 9 T cell receptor beta chains were sequenced from one sample in a study of blood T cell repertoires in COVID-19. Assay: immunoSEQ multiplex PCR; the TCRdb copy retains only in-frame clones and omits some. The table lists about 270,000 clones, under 95% of them singletons. The sample was PBMCs or T cells enriched from blood (not recorded which). These receptors were obtained from a woman between 35 and 50 years old with acute COVID-19.

The V call is TRBV10-3, the J call TRBJ2-1; D is ambiguous. Germline V gene sequence: CDR1 ENHRY, CDR2 SYGVKD. This CDR3 has 14 residues. The V and J ends lost 0 bases and 3 bases respectively, with 6 bases between them. In DNA, the CDR3 is TGTGCCATCAGTGAGTCTGGTAGCTACAATGAGCAGTTCTTC. Protein product: CAISESGSYNEQFF.

The chain recombines TRBV11-3 with TRBJ2-3; D not certain. Trimming took off 3 bases at V and 2 bases at J, with 12 bases between the two ends. This CDR3 spans 15 amino acids. Germline assignment: CDR1 SGHNT and CDR2 YENEEA. CDR3 coding DNA: TGTGCCAGCAGCTTGGTGGCAGGAAACACAGATACGCAGTATTTT. This translates into CASSLVAGNTDTQYF.

This chain uses TRBV10-3 with TRBJ1-5; D possibly corresponds to TRBD1 (6 bases). The germline V and J ends were trimmed by 6 bases and 0 bases, with 6 bases remaining between them. Germline V lookup: CDR1 ENHRY, CDR2 SYGVKD. The length of the CDR3 is 13 residues. CDR3 DNA: TGTGCCATCAGGGACAGTAGCAATCAGCCCCAGCATTTT. This sequence encodes CAIRDSSNQPQHF.

This clone appeared a single time. The V and J genes are TRBV4-1 and TRBJ1-3; the match to TRBD1 covers 7 bases. This CDR3 has 15 residues. Germline trimming cut 0 bases from V and 11 bases from J; bases unmatched to any gene: 10. Germline V CDR1 and CDR2: MGHRA, YSYEKL. The CDR3 bases are TGCGCCAGCAGCCAAGAGGGGACAGTCGTTGAAGCCATATATTTT. Translated, it gives CASSQEGTVVEAIYF.

This clone was observed once. This chain uses TRBV2 with TRBJ1-1; D may be TRBD1 (6 bases). CDR3 length equals 15 residues. Germline lookup yields CDR1 SNHLY and CDR2 FYNNEI. V was clipped by 3 bases and J by 1 base, with 12 bases between them. This CDR3 reads CASSEQGLPNTEAFF. The CDR3, as DNA: TGTGCCAGCAGTGAGCAGGGGCTACCGAACACTGAAGCTTTCTTT.

The V gene is TRBV7-9, the J gene TRBJ2-3; D is undetermined. CDR3 length: 13 amino acids. With 5 bases removed from V and 0 bases from J, the gap between germline ends came to 6 bases. Germline V gene sequence: CDR1 SEHNR, CDR2 FQNEAQ (reference sequence). The CDR3 bases are TGTGCCAGCAGCCCCCCTAGCACAGATACGCAGTATTTT. It yields the protein CASSPPSTDTQYF.

The J gene is TRBJ2-3, the V gene TRBV5-4; D is possibly TRBD1 (6 bases). Germline V gives CDR1 SGHNT, CDR2 YYREEE (reference sequence). Trimming cost V 0 bases and J 2 bases, with 13 bases left between them. This CDR3 comprises 16 residues. For the CDR3, the DNA is TGTGCCAGCAGCTTGGGGGGGCGTTCAACCACAGATACGCAGTATTTT. Protein sequence: CASSLGGRSTTDTQYF.

This chain uses TRBV20-1 with TRBJ2-1, with D perhaps TRBD2 (6 bases). CDR1 is DFQATT and CDR2 is SNEGSKA in the germline V gene (reference sequence). The CDR3 loop spans 15 amino acids. V lost 3 bases and J lost 5, with 17 bases in between. The CDR3 bases are TGCAGTGCTAGTTGGTACGGGAGCCCCCACAATGAGCAGTTCTTC. Protein product: CSASWYGSPHNEQFF.

The V gene is TRBV30, the J gene TRBJ2-7; 9 bases map to TRBD2. Trimming took 2 bases from V and 2 from J; bases not matched to a gene: 4. Germline assignment: CDR1 GTSNPN and CDR2 SVGIG (reference sequence). This CDR3 region has 14 residues. CDR3 DNA: TGTGCCTGGAGTAGGGCGGGAGGGCCCTACGAGCAGTACTTC. This translates into CAWSRAGGPYEQYF.